This is a list of T cell receptor beta chains from one sample in a study of blood T cells in healthy people across ages. TCRdb processed the 5' RACE reads anew with MiXCR; each CDR3 protein has one entry. The sample lists fewer than 2,000,000 distinct CDR3 sequences; 39% were seen once. The source material was blood. These receptors all come from a human donor in good health. The CDR3 runs from the conserved cysteine through the conserved F or W. A D gene is named only where the DNA matches it firmly. A row's size may be missing; if present it is once, few, many or a size class.

TRBJ2-7 | TRBD1 | NA | TRBV20-1 | CSAPSGQAYEQYF | TGCAGTGCACCTTCTGGACAGGCCTACGAGCAGTACTTC
TRBJ2-7 | TRBD2 | NA | TRBV7-6 | CASSPRGVRPEQYF | TGTGCCAGCAGCCCCCGGGGGGTTAGGCCCGAGCAGTACTTC
TRBJ1-2 | NA | few | TRBV5-1 | CASSSTTGSGGYTF | TGCGCCAGCAGTTCTACAACAGGGTCGGGAGGCTACACCTTC
TRBJ2-3 | NA | NA | TRBV20-1 | CSARGGHYTDTQYF | TGCAGTGCAAGGGGGGGACATTACACAGATACGCAGTATTTT
TRBJ1-5 | TRBD1 | NA | TRBV4-3 | CASSPDRPYSNQPQHF | TGCGCCAGCAGCCCGGACAGGCCATATAGCAATCAGCCCCAGCATTTT
TRBJ2-1 | NA | NA | TRBV5-1 | CASSLGTGYLNNEQFF | TGCGCCAGCAGCTTGGGGACGGGATACCTTAACAATGAGCAGTTCTTC
TRBJ2-7 | NA | NA | TRBV10-3 | CAISSTSGASYEQYF | TGTGCCATCAGTTCCACTTCGGGGGCCTCCTACGAGCAGTACTTC
TRBJ2-1 | TRBD1 | NA | TRBV25-1 | CASSEGAGGQGNEQFF | TGTGCCAGCAGTGAAGGCGCAGGGGGCCAGGGAAATGAGCAGTTCTTC
TRBJ2-7 | NA | few | TRBV5-1 | CASSLSDRHLREQYF | TGCGCCAGCAGCTTGTCTGACAGACATCTAAGGGAGCAGTACTTC
TRBJ2-7 | TRBD1 | many | TRBV7-2 | CASSATGDLYEQYF | TGTGCCAGCAGCGCGACAGGGGACCTCTACGAGCAGTACTTC
TRBJ2-3 | NA | NA | TRBV2 | CASSVATTTDTQYF | TGTGCCAGCAGTGTGGCAACTACCACAGATACGCAGTATTTT
TRBJ1-6 | NA | NA | TRBV4-3 | CASSQGWQIASPLHF | TGCGCCAGCAGCCAAGGATGGCAGATCGCTTCACCCCTCCACTTT
TRBJ2-1 | TRBD1 | NA | TRBV7-3 | CASSPAGGSKFF | TGTGCCAGCAGCCCAGCAGGGGGTTCGAAGTTCTTC